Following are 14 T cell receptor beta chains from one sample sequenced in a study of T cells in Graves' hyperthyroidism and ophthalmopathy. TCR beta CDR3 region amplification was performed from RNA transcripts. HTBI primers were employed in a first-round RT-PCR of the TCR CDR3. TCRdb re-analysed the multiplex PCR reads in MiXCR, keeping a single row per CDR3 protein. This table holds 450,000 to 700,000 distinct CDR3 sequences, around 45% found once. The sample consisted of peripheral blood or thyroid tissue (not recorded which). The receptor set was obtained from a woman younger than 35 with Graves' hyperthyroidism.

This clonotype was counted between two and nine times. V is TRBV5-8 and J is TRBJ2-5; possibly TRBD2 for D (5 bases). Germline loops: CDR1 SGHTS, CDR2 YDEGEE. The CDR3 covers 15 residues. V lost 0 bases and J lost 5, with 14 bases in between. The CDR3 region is CASSLESVRGETQYF. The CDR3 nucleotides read TGTGCCAGCAGCTTGGAGTCAGTGCGAGGGGAGACCCAGTACTTC.

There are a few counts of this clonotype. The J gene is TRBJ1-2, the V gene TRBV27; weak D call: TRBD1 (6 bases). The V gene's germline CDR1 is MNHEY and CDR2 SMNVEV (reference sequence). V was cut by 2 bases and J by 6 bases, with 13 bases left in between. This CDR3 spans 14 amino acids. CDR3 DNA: TGTGCCAGCAGTTTACGTCCCGGGGGCCATGGCTACACCTTC. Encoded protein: CASSLRPGGHGYTF.

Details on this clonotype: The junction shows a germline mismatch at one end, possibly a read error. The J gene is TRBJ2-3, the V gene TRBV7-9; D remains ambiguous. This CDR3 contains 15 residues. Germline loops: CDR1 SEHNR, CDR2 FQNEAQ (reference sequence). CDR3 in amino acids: CASSLIPATVDTRYF. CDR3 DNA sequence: TGTGCCAGCAGCTTAATTCCGGCCACGGTGGATACGCGGTATTTT.

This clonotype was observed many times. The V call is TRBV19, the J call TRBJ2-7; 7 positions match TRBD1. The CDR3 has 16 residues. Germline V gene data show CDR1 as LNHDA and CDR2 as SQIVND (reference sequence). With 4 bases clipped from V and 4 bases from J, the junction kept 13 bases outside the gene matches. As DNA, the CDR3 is TGTGCCAGTAGTAATGGGCCGGGACAGAGTTCTTACGAGCAGTACTTC. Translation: CASSNGPGQSSYEQYF. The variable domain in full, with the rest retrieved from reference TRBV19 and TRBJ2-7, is DGGITQSPKYLFRKEGQNVTLSCEQNLNHDAMYWYRQDPGQGLRLIYYSQIVNDFQKGDIAEGYSVSREKKESFPLTVTSAQKNPTAFYLCASSNGPGQSSYEQYFGPGTRLTVT.

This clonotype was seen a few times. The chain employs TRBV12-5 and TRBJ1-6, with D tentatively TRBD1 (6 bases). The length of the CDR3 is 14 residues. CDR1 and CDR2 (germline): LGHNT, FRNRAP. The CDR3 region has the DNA TGTGCCAGCGCCTCCTCGGGGGCCCGTTCACCCCTCCACTTT. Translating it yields CASASSGARSPLHF.

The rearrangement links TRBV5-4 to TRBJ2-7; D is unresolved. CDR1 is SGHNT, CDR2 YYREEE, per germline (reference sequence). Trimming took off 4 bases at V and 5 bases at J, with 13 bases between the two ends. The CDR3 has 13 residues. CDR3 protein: CASSPEPDHEQYF. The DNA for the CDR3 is TGTGCCAGCAGCCCGGAACCGGACCACGAGCAGTACTTC.

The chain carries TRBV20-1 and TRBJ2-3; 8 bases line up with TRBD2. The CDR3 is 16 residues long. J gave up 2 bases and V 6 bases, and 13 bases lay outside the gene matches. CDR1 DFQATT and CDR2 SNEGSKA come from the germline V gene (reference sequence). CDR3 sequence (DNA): TGCAGTGCCACCGGGGGGGGCTCTATCGCCACAGATACGCAGTATTTT. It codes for CSATGGGSIATDTQYF.

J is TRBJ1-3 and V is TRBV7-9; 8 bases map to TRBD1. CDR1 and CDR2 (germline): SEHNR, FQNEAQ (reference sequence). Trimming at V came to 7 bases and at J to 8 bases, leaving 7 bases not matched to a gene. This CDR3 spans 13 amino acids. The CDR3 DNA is TGTGCCAGCAAACAACAGGGGGTAGACACCATATATTTT. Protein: CASKQQGVDTIYF.

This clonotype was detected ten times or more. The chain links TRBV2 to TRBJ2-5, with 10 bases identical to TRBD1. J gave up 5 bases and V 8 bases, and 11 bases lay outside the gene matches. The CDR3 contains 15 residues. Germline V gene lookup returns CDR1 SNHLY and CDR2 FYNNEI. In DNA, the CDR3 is TGTGCCAGCCCGGGGGGACAGGGGCTCGGGGAGACCCAGTACTTC. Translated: CASPGGQGLGETQYF.

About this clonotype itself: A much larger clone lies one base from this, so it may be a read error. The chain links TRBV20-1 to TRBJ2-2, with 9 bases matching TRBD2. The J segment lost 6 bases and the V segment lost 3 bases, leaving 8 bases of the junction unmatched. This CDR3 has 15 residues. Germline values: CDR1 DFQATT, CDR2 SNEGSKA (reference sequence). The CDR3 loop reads CSASAGGRGAGELFF. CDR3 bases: TGCAGTGCTAGTGCTGGCGGGAGGGGGGCCGGGGAGCTGTTTTTT.

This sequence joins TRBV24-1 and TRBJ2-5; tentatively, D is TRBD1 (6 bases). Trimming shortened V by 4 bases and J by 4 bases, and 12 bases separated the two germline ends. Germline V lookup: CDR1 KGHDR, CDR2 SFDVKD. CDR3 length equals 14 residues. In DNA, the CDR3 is TGTGCCACCAGTGAGGGACACCCGGGAGAGACCCAGTACTTC. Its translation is CATSEGHPGETQYF.

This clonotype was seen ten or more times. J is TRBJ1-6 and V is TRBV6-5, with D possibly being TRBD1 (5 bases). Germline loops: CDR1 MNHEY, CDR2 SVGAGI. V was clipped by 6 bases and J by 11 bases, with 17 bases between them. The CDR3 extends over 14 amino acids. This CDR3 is CASRRGGGRPPLHF. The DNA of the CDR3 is TGTGCCAGCAGGCGCGGCGGGGGAAGGCCACCCCTCCACTTT.

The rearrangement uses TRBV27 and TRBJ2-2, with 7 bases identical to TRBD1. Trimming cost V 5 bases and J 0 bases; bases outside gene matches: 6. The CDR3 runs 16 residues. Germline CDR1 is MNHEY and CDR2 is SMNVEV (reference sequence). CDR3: CASSRGTVTNTGELFF. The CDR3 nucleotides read TGTGCCAGCAGTAGAGGGACAGTTACGAACACCGGGGAGCTGTTTTTT.

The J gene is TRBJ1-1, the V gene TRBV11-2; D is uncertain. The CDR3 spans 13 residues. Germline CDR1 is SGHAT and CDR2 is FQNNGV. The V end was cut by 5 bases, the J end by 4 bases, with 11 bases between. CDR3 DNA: TGTGCCAGCAGCCAATATGGCCGCACTGAAGCTTTCTTT. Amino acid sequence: CASSQYGRTEAFF.